What follows is one T cell receptor beta chain and its context. The record originates from a study of blood T cell repertoires in COVID-19. Turning to the study itself: COVID-19 samples from acute and convalescent phases originated in the United States, Italy and Spain. T cells, B-cell-depleted T cells, or PBMCs provided the cDNA or gDNA that served as material.

How the authors handled the data: Amplification of reference gene primers was used by the study to estimate nucleated cell counts. Data came from immunoSEQ multiplex PCR; TCRdb stores just in-frame clones and leaves some out. That table furnishes V, J and clone size, whereas the DNA furnished D and trimming. The top ten clones hold 1% to 1.2% of a sample with fewer than 200,000 clones, around 84% of them seen once. The CDR3 consists of 13 residues. CDR1 is SGHAT, CDR2 FQDESV, per germline (reference sequence). Trimming removed 1 base from V and 7 bases from J, with 5 bases in between. Sequencing input: peripheral blood. This chain uses TRBV11-1 with TRBJ1-6, with no clear D. This TCR was recovered from a man aged 40-49 years with acute or convalescent COVID-19. The CDR3 DNA is TGTGCCAGCAGCTTAGATCGGAATTCACCCCTCCACTTT. The encoded protein is CASSLDRNSPLHF.